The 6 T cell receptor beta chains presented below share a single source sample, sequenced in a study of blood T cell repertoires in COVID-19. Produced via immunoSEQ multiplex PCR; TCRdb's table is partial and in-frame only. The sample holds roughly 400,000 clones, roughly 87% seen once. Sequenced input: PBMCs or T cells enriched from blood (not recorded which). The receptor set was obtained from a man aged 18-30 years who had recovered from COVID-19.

The CDR3 here is CASSLAETGLYEQYF. As DNA, the CDR3 is TGTGCCAGCAGCTTAGCTGAGACAGGGTTATACGAGCAGTACTTC. This chain uses TRBV7-9 with TRBJ2-7; 7 bases align to TRBD1. In germline, CDR1 is SEHNR, CDR2 FQNEAQ (reference sequence). V lost 0 bases, J lost 4 bases, and 6 bases stayed unmatched. The CDR3 consists of 15 residues.

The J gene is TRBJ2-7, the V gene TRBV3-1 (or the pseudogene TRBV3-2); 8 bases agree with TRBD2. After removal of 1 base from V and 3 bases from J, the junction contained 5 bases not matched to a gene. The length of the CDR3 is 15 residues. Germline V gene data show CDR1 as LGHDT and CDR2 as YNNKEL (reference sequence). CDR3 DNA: TGTGCCAGCAGCCAAGGAGGACTAGCCTACTACGAGCAGTACTTC. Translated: CASSQGGLAYYEQYF.

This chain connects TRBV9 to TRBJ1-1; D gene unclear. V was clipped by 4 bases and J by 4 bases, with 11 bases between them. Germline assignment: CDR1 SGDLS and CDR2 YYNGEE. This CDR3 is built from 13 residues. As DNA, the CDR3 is TGTGCCAGCAGCAGGGAGTCTACCACTGAAGCTTTCTTT. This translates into CASSRESTTEAFF. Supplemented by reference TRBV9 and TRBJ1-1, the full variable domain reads DSGVTQTPKHLITATGQRVTLRCSPRSGDLSVYWYQQSLDQGLQFLIQYYNGEERAKGNILERFSAQQFPDLHSELNLSSLELGDSALYFCASSRESTTEAFFGQGTRLTVV.

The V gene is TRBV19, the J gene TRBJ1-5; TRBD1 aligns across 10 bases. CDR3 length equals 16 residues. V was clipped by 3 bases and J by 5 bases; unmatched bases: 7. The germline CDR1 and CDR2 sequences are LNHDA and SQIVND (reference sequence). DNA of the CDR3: TGTGCCAGTAGTATTGTCTCGGGACAGGGGTATCAGCCCCAGCATTTT. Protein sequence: CASSIVSGQGYQPQHF.

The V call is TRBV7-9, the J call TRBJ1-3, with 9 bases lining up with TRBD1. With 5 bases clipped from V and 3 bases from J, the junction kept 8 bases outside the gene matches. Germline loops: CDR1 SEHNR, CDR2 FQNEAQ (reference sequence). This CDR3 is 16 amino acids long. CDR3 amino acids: CASSRLTTGGGNTIYF. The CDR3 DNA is TGTGCCAGCAGCCGCCTCACGACAGGGGGTGGAAACACCATATATTTT. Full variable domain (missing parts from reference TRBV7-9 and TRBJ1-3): DTGVSQNPRHKITKRGQNVTFRCDPISEHNRLYWYRQTLGQGPEFLTYFQNEAQLEKSRLLSDRFSAERPKGSFSTLEIQRTEQGDSAMYLCASSRLTTGGGNTIYFGEGSWLTVV.

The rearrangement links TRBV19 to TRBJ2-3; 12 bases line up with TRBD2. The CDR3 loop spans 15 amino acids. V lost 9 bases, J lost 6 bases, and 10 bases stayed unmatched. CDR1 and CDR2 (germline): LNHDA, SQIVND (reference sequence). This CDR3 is CASESSGRAGDTQYF. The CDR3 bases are TGTGCCAGCGAATCTAGCGGGAGGGCCGGGGATACGCAGTATTTT.